Shown below are 25 T cell receptor beta chains from a single sample sequenced in a study of glioma-infiltrating T cells after dendritic cell vaccination. Measured with immunoSEQ multiplex PCR; TCRdb has only the in-frame clones, and not every one. The table shows under 130,000 clones, with 81% occurring only once. The input for sequencing was blood, taken before dendritic cell vaccination. These TCRs come from a human donor with glioblastoma.

The V gene is TRBV6-5, the J gene TRBJ2-3, with TRBD2 as a possible D gene (5 bases). Germline V gives CDR1 MNHEY, CDR2 SVGAGI. This CDR3 comprises 16 residues. Trimming took 1 base from V and 1 from J, leaving 12 bases between them. The CDR3: CASSYFPEAGTDTQYF. CDR3 sequence (DNA): TGTGCCAGCAGTTACTTCCCGGAAGCGGGCACAGATACGCAGTATTTT.

This clone came up a few times. The genes are TRBV4-1 and TRBJ1-4; 9 bases are shared with TRBD1. The trim removed 4 bases at V and 6 bases at J, leaving 6 bases unmatched. Looked up from germline, CDR1 is MGHRA and CDR2 is YSYEKL. The CDR3 totals 15 residues. In DNA, the CDR3 is TGCGCCAGCAGCCTCATGGACAGGGGACATGAAAAACTGTTTTTT. Residues: CASSLMDRGHEKLFF.

This clone appeared once. The chain joins TRBV7-9 to TRBJ2-1; no definite D call. CDR3 length: 11 amino acids. Germline loops: CDR1 SEHNR, CDR2 FQNEAQ (reference sequence). V shed 5 bases and J shed 7 bases, with 6 bases lying between them. The CDR3, as DNA: TGTGCCAGCAGCGAACTGAATGAGCAGTTCTTC. This codes for CASSELNEQFF.

The chain couples TRBV11-2 to TRBJ1-2; D is possibly TRBD1 (6 bases). V was pared by 5 bases and J by 2 bases, with 12 bases between. Germline V lookup: CDR1 SGHAT, CDR2 FQNNGV. The CDR3 covers 14 residues. CDR3 region: CASSKRTVNYGYTF. CDR3 bases: TGTGCCAGCAGCAAACGGACAGTAAACTATGGCTACACCTTC.

The chain is built from TRBV19 and TRBJ1-1; unclear D gene. V was pared by 3 bases and J by 3 bases, with 5 bases between. This CDR3 has 12 residues. The germline CDR1 and CDR2 sequences are LNHDA and SQIVND (reference sequence). CDR3 sequence reads: CASSIEYTEAFF. CDR3 DNA sequence: TGTGCCAGTAGTATCGAGTACACTGAAGCTTTCTTT.

This clone was recorded a few times. This chain uses TRBV12-5 with TRBJ1-1, with D maybe TRBD1 (5 bases). Trimming removed 3 bases at V and 3 bases at J, with 8 bases between. The V gene's germline CDR1 is LGHNT and CDR2 FRNRAP. The CDR3 sequence is 13 residues long. The CDR3 protein is CASGLSRDTEAFF. CDR3 in DNA: TGTGCTAGTGGTTTATCCAGGGACACTGAAGCTTTCTTT.

The chain employs TRBV9 and TRBJ1-1, with a weak D call TRBD1 (6 bases). The CDR3 length is 16 residues. Per germline, CDR1 SGDLS and CDR2 YYNGEE. Trimming pared 3 bases from V and 0 bases from J, leaving 15 bases between. The CDR3 spells CASSAKGGGMNTEAFF. CDR3 nucleotides: TGTGCCAGCAGCGCGAAGGGGGGGGGAATGAACACTGAAGCTTTCTTT.

This rearrangement joins TRBV15 to TRBJ1-5, with D possibly being TRBD1 (5 bases). Germline V gene data show CDR1 as LNHNV and CDR2 as YYDKDF (reference sequence). The CDR3 spans 15 residues. Trimming left V 0 bases short and J 6 bases short, with 12 bases between. The CDR3 coding sequence is TGTGCCACCAGCAGAGATCTCGGGGGGGGTCAGCCCCAGCATTTT. This codes for CATSRDLGGGQPQHF.

The chain joins TRBV6-1 to TRBJ2-7; 10 bases are shared with TRBD2. The CDR3 is 14 amino acids. Germline V gene sequence: CDR1 MNHNS, CDR2 SASEGT. V shed 4 bases and J 4 bases; nucleotides not matched to a gene: 4. CDR3 sequence (DNA): TGTGCCAGCAGTGCTAGCGGGGGAAAGTACGAGCAGTACTTC. It specifies CASSASGGKYEQYF.

The chain employs TRBV9 and TRBJ2-3, with D possibly TRBD2 on 5 matching bases. The CDR3 runs to 14 residues. The ends were cut back, 3 bases at V and 1 base at J, with 9 bases in the middle. In germline, CDR1 is SGDLS, CDR2 YYNGEE. The CDR3 DNA is TGTGCCAGCAGCGGAACCGGGGGCACAGATACGCAGTATTTT. Protein: CASSGTGGTDTQYF.

The V and J genes are TRBV2 and TRBJ2-2, with TRBD2 matching 12 bases. CDR3 length: 15 residues. Germline CDR1 reads SNHLY; CDR2 reads FYNNEI. Trimming cost V 5 bases and J 6 bases; bases outside gene matches: 4. This chain's CDR3 is CASSSTSGGPGELFF. Written as DNA, the CDR3 is TGTGCCAGCAGTTCGACTAGCGGGGGCCCCGGGGAGCTGTTTTTT.

The sample holds one count of this clone. The chain carries TRBV4-1 and TRBJ2-4, with 8 bases that match TRBD1. Germline V gene lookup returns CDR1 MGHRA and CDR2 YSYEKL. The ends lost 4 bases at V and 9 bases at J; junction bases unmatched: 5. The CDR3 loop spans 13 amino acids. The CDR3 bases are TGCGCCAGCAGCCGAATACAGGGGGGCATTCAGTACTTC. This codes for CASSRIQGGIQYF.

The chain couples TRBV5-5 to TRBJ1-2; D gene uncertain. Per germline, CDR1 SGHKS and CDR2 YYEKEE (reference sequence). Trimming removed 2 bases at V and 7 bases at J, with 15 bases between. The CDR3 is made up of 14 amino acids. The DNA for the CDR3 is TGTGCCAGCAGCTTTGGTGCTGAGCTCGGTGGCTACACCTTC. Translated, it gives CASSFGAELGGYTF.

The gene calls are TRBV11-3 and TRBJ2-1; the match to TRBD2 covers 13 bases. CDR1 is SGHNT and CDR2 is YENEEA in the germline V gene. The CDR3 extends over 17 amino acids. Trimming at V came to 3 bases and at J to 7 bases, leaving 9 bases not matched to a gene. The chain's CDR3 is CASSFGRGLAGRNEQFF. The CDR3 DNA reads as TGTGCCAGCAGCTTTGGCAGGGGACTAGCGGGGAGAAATGAGCAGTTCTTC.

Notes on this clone: The junction shows a germline mismatch at one end, possibly a read error. The chain combines TRBV7-7 with TRBJ2-3, with TRBD2 identical over 13 bases. The CDR3 has 15 amino acids. CDR1 is SSHAT and CDR2 is FNYEAQ in the germline V gene (reference sequence). CDR3 sequence reads: CASSLTSGGADTQYF. The CDR3 nucleotides are TGTGCTAGCAGCTTAACTAGCGGGGGGGCAGATACGCAGTATTTT.

This clone has only a few counts. The chain joins TRBV30 to TRBJ1-2; no clear D gene. Germline loops: CDR1 GTSNPN, CDR2 SVGIG (reference sequence). The CDR3 length is 16 residues. With 2 bases removed from V and 8 bases from J, the gap between germline ends came to 24 bases. In nucleotides, the CDR3 is TGTGCCTGGAGTCCCCAAGGGCGACACCGGGGTGAGGGCTACACCTTC. As protein: CAWSPQGRHRGEGYTF.

This rearrangement joins TRBV27 to TRBJ1-2, with 9 bases identical to TRBD1. The CDR3 is 16 residues long. V was clipped by 7 bases and J by 1 base; unmatched bases: 10. In germline, CDR1 is MNHEY, CDR2 SMNVEV (reference sequence). CDR3 loop: CASKKQGAGVNYGYTF. The DNA of the CDR3 is TGTGCCAGCAAGAAACAGGGGGCGGGAGTTAACTATGGCTACACCTTC.

CDR3 residues: CASSAGQFVSGYTF. The CDR3 region has the DNA TGTGCCAGCAGTGCCGGACAGTTTGTTTCTGGCTACACCTTC. The V call is TRBV6-1, the J call TRBJ1-2; perhaps TRBD1 as D (6 bases). The CDR3 contains 14 residues. The germline CDR1 and CDR2 sequences are MNHNS and SASEGT. The V and J ends lost 4 bases and 7 bases respectively, with 16 bases between them.

A note on this clone: One junction end does not reproduce the germline sequence, and a read error may be involved. V gene TRBV6-5 combines with J gene TRBJ2-7; 8 bases align to TRBD2. The CDR3 loop spans 15 amino acids. Per germline, CDR1 MNHEY and CDR2 SVGAGI. CDR3 in DNA: TGTGCCAGCAGCTACTCGGGGGGGCGTATCGGCGAGCAGTACTTC. It is translated as CASSYSGGRIGEQYF.

Only a few counts were recorded for this clone. This rearrangement joins TRBV12-5 to TRBJ1-3; D is possibly TRBD1 (5 bases). V was cut by 6 bases and J by 0 bases, with 9 bases left in between. The CDR3 is made up of 14 amino acids. CDR1 and CDR2 from the germline V gene are LGHNT and FRNRAP. This CDR3 is CASGPGGSGNTIYF. CDR3 bases: TGTGCTAGTGGCCCGGGGGGCTCTGGAAACACCATATATTTT.

This chain connects TRBV10-3 to TRBJ2-2, with 10 bases fitting TRBD1. Trimming removed 8 bases from V and 5 bases from J; junction bases left unmatched: 8. The CDR3 sequence is 15 residues long. Germline values: CDR1 ENHRY, CDR2 SYGVKD. This chain's CDR3 is CAIQRTGGGTGELFF. In DNA, the CDR3 is TGTGCCATCCAACGGACAGGGGGTGGGACCGGGGAGCTGTTTTTT.

The chain links TRBV11-2 to TRBJ2-7; no definite D call. The CDR3 runs to 13 residues. Trimming stripped 3 bases from V and 7 bases from J, with 13 bases between. Germline CDR1 SGHAT, CDR2 FQNNGV. CDR3 sequence reads: CASSFKVLREQYF. The CDR3, as DNA: TGTGCCAGCAGCTTCAAAGTACTACGGGAGCAGTACTTC.

This chain joins TRBV15 and TRBJ2-2; TRBD1 aligns across 9 bases. The junction had 8 bases not matched to a gene; V was cut back by 9 bases and J by 6 bases. The CDR3 sequence is 14 residues long. The germline CDR1 and CDR2 sequences are LNHNV and YYDKDF (reference sequence). The CDR3 is CATGDRAFPGELFF. In DNA, the CDR3 is TGTGCCACGGGGGACAGGGCTTTCCCCGGGGAGCTGTTTTTT.

The chain has TRBV13 and TRBJ1-5; TRBD1 aligns across 7 bases. From germline, CDR1 is PRHDT and CDR2 FYEKMQ (reference sequence). This CDR3 has 16 residues. The ends lost 2 bases at V and 0 bases at J; junction bases unmatched: 4. The CDR3 is CASSLRQGDSNQPQHF. CDR3 bases: TGTGCCAGCAGCTTACGACAGGGAGATAGCAATCAGCCCCAGCATTTT.

The genes are TRBV4-3 and TRBJ2-2; 13 bases agree with TRBD2. With 2 bases clipped from V and 8 bases from J, the junction kept 2 bases outside the gene matches. The germline CDR1 and CDR2 sequences are LGHNA and YSLEER. This CDR3 is built from 15 residues. This chain's CDR3 is CASSQMGLAGGELFF. CDR3 in DNA: TGCGCCAGCAGCCAAATGGGACTAGCGGGGGGGGAGCTGTTTTTT.